One and the same sample provided the 4 T cell receptor beta chains below, sequenced in a study of memory CD4+ T cells and cytomegalovirus serostatus. Single viable CD3+CD4+CD8-CD45RO+ cells were sorted as the memory CD4+ T cells. The protocol was immunoSEQ multiplex PCR, while the TCRdb copy is restricted to in-frame clones and leaves out a portion. The sample yields approximately 53,000 clones, 75% to 85% seen once. The specimen was memory CD4+ T cells from blood. The receptors shown here come from an adult in good health and CMV-seronegative.

The V call is TRBV2, the J call TRBJ2-1; 8 bases fit TRBD2. The germline CDR1 and CDR2 sequences are SNHLY and FYNNEI. The V and J ends lost 10 bases and 8 bases, in that order; junction bases with no gene match: 13. There are 14 residues in the CDR3. Here the CDR3 reads CATILADPSHEQFF. In DNA form, the CDR3 reads TGTGCCACGATACTAGCGGATCCTTCTCATGAGCAGTTCTTC.

The V call is TRBV2, the J call TRBJ2-2, with D maybe TRBD2 (5 bases). The CDR3 totals 15 residues. Trimming took off 2 bases at V and 0 bases at J, with 7 bases between the two ends. Germline CDR1 SNHLY, CDR2 FYNNEI. The CDR3 is CASSEFGANTGELFF. CDR3 sequence (DNA): TGTGCCAGCAGTGAATTCGGGGCGAACACCGGGGAGCTGTTTTTT.

The V and J genes are TRBV2 and TRBJ2-2; 12 bases align to TRBD2. J lost 3 bases, V lost 3 bases, and 5 bases had no gene match. CDR3 length equals 17 residues. Germline V lookup: CDR1 SNHLY, CDR2 FYNNEI. The CDR3 protein is CASSEGGLAGYTGELFF. In DNA, the CDR3 is TGTGCCAGCAGTGAGGGAGGACTAGCGGGATACACCGGGGAGCTGTTTTTT.

This clone was counted only a few times. The chain joins TRBV2 to TRBJ1-6, with 9 bases lining up with TRBD1. Germline V gene data show CDR1 as SNHLY and CDR2 as FYNNEI. CDR3 size: 15 residues. The ends lost 6 bases at V and 9 bases at J; junction bases unmatched: 9. Written as DNA, the CDR3 is TGTGCCAGCAGGGCGCAGGGACAGGGACGTTCACCCCTCCACTTT. It translates to CASRAQGQGRSPLHF.